The 6 T cell receptor beta chains below come from one sample, sequenced in a study of memory CD4+ T cells and cytomegalovirus serostatus (dated by TCRdb to the late 2010s). The library was prepared using the immunoSEQ multiplex PCR assay. The table was pulled from immuneACCESS by TCRdb, which kept in-frame rearrangements only. Such tables lose some clones; where checked, under half of the loss comes from unresolved V genes, and the rest has no known cause. This sample lists some 25,000 clones; about 71% were detected once. About 1% of the sample lies in the top ten. Single viable CD3+CD4+CD8-CD45RO+ cells were sorted as memory CD4+ T cells on a FACSAria II. The sequencing input was memory CD4+ T cells from blood. These receptors were taken from an adult in good health and CMV-seronegative.

The chain recombines TRBV5-6 with TRBJ2-7; unclear D gene. V lost 4 bases and J 4 bases, leaving 12 bases between the germline ends. This CDR3 region has 13 residues. Germline V gene lookup returns CDR1 SGHDT and CDR2 YYEEEE. The CDR3 nucleotides read TGTGCCAGCAGCCCGGATCTGGCTTACGAGCAGTACTTC. It yields the protein CASSPDLAYEQYF.

This clone appeared once. This rearrangement joins TRBV6-5 to TRBJ1-2; weak D call: TRBD1 (5 bases). Germline-derived CDR1 and CDR2 are MNHEY and SVGAGI. This CDR3 is built from 13 residues. V shed 5 bases and J shed 4 bases, with 11 bases lying between them. In DNA form, the CDR3 reads TGTGCCAGCAGTAGGACAATCTCCTATGGCTACACCTTC. Encoded protein: CASSRTISYGYTF.

This chain links TRBV6-5 with TRBJ2-3; 12 nucleotides line up with TRBD2. This CDR3 contains 14 residues. Germline CDR1 is MNHEY and CDR2 is SVGAGI. The V gene end was trimmed by 5 bases and the J gene end by 6 bases; junction bases not matched to a gene: 3. The CDR3, as DNA: TGTGCCAGCAGTGGACTAGCGGGGCCGGATACGCAGTATTTT. This gives the protein CASSGLAGPDTQYF.

The chain recombines TRBV7-9 with TRBJ2-7, with a weak D call TRBD1 (5 bases). CDR3 length: 13 amino acids. V was trimmed by 6 bases and J by 3 bases, leaving 12 bases between them. CDR1 and CDR2 from the germline V gene are SEHNR and FQNEAQ (reference sequence). CDR3 protein: CASRPGHLYEQYF. In DNA, the CDR3 is TGTGCCAGCAGGCCCGGACATCTCTACGAGCAGTACTTC.

This chain uses TRBV27 with TRBJ1-1, with TRBD1 identical over 7 bases. Per the germline V gene, CDR1 is MNHEY and CDR2 is SMNVEV (reference sequence). The CDR3 is 15 amino acids. The junction had 16 bases not matched to a gene; V was cut back by 8 bases and J by 7 bases. The CDR3 region has the DNA TGTGCCAGCTCCTCACAGGGGAATCCGGGCTTTGAAGCTTTCTTT. It codes for CASSSQGNPGFEAFF.

The rearrangement joins TRBV29-1 to TRBJ1-2, with a weak D call TRBD1 (5 bases). The CDR3 runs 13 residues. Trimming removed 7 bases from V and 3 bases from J, with 15 bases in between. Germline CDR1 SQVTM, CDR2 ANQGSEA. The CDR3 sequence is CSAKMSRDYGYTF. The CDR3 bases are TGCAGCGCTAAGATGAGCAGGGACTATGGCTACACCTTC.